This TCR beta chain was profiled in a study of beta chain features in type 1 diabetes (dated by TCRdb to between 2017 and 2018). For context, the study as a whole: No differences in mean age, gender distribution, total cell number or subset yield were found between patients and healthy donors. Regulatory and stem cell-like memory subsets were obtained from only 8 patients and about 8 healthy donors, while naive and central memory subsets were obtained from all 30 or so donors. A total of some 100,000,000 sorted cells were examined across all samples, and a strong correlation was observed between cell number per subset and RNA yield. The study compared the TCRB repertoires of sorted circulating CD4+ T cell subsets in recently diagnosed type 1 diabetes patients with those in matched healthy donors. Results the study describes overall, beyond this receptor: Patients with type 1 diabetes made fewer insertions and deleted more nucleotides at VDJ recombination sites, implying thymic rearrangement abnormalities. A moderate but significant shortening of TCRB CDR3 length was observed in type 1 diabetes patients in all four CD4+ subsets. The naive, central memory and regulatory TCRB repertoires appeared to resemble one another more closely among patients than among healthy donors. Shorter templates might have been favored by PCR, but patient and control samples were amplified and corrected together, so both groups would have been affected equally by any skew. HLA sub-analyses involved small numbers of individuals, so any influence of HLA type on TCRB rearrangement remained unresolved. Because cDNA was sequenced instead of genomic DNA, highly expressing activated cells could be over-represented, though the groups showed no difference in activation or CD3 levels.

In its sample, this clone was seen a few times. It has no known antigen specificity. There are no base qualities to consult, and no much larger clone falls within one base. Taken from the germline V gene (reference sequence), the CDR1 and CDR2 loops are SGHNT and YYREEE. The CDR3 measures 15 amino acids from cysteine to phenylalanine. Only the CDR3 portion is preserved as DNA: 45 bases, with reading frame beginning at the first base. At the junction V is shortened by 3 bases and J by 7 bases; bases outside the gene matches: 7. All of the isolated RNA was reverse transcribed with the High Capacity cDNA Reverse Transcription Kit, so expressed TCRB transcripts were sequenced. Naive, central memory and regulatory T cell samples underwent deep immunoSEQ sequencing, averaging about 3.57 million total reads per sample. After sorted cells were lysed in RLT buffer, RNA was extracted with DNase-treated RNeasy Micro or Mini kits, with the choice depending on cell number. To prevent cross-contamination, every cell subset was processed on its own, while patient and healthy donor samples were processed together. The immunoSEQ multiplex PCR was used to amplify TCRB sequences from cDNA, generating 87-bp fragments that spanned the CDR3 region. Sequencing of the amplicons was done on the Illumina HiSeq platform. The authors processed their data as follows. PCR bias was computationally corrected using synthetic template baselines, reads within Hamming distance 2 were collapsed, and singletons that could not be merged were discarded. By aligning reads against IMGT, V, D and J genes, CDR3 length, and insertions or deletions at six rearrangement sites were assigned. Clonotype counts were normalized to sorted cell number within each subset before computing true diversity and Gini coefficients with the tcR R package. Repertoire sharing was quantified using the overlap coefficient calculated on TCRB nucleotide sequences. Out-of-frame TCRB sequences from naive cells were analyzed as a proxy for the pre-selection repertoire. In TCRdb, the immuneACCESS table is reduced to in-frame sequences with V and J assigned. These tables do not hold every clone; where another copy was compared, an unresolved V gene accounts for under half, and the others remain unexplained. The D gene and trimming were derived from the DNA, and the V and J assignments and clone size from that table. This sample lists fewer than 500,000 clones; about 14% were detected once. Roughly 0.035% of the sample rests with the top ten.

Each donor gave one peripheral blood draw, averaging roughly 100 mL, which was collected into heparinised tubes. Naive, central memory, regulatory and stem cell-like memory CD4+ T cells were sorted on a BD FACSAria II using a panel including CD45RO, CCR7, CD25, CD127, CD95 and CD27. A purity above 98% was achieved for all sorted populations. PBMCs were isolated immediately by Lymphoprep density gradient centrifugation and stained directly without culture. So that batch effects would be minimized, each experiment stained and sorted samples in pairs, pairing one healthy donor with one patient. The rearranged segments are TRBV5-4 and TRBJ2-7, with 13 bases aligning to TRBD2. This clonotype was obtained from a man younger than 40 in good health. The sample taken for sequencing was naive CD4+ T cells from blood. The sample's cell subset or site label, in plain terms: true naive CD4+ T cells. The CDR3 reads CASSSRTSGGREQYF. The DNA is TGTGCCAGCAGCTCTAGGACTAGCGGGGGTCGGGAGCAGTACTTC.